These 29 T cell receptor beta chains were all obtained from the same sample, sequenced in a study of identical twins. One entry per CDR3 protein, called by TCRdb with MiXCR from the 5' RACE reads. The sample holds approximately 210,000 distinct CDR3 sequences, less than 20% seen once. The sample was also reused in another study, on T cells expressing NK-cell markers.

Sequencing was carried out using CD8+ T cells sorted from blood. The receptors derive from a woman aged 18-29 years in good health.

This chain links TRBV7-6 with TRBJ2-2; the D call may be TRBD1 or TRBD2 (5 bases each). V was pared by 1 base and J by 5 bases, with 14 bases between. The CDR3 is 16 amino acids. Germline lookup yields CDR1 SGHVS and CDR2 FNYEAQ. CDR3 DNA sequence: TGTGCCAGCAGCTTAGGTGGGGACGGCGTAACCGGGGAGCTGTTTTTT. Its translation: CASSLGGDGVTGELFF. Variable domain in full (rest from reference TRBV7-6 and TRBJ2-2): GAGVSQSPRYKVTKRGQDVALRCDPISGHVSLYWYRQALGQGPEFLTYFNYEAQQDKSGLPNDRFSAERPEGSISTLTIQRTEQRDSAMYRCASSLGGDGVTGELFFGEGSRLTVL.

CDR3 amino acids: CASSESKGTQYF. CDR3 nucleotides: TGTGCCAGCAGTGAATCCAAGGGGACCCAGTACTTC. This chain links TRBV27 with TRBJ2-5; no clear D. The CDR3 has 12 amino acids. Germline loops: CDR1 MNHEY, CDR2 SMNVEV (reference sequence). V was shortened by 5 bases and J by 7 bases, with 11 bases between the two germline ends.

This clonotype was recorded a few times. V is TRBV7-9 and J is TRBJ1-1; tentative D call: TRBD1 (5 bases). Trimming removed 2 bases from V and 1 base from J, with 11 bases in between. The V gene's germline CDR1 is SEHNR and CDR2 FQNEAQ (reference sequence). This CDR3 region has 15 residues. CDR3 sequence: CASSLPGRRNTEAFF. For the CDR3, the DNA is TGTGCCAGCAGCTTACCGGGACGTCGGAACACTGAAGCTTTCTTT.

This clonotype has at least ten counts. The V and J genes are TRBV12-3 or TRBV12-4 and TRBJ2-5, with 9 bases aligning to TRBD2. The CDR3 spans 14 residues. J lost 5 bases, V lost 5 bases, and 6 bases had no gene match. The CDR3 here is CASSAAGGGETQYF. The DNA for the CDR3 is TGTGCCAGCAGTGCAGCGGGGGGAGGGGAGACCCAGTACTTC.

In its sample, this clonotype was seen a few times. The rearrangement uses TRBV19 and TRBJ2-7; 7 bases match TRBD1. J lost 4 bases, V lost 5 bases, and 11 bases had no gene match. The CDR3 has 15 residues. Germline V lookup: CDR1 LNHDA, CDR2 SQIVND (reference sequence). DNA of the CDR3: TGTGCCAGTAGTGAGCCTAGGACAGGCCTATACGAGCAGTACTTC. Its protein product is CASSEPRTGLYEQYF.

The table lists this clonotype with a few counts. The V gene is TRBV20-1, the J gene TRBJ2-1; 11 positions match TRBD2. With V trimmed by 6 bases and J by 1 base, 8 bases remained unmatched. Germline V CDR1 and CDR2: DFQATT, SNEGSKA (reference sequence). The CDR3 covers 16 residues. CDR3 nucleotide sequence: TGCAGTGCGGCACCGGGACTAGCGGAATCCTACAATGAGCAGTTCTTC. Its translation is CSAAPGLAESYNEQFF.

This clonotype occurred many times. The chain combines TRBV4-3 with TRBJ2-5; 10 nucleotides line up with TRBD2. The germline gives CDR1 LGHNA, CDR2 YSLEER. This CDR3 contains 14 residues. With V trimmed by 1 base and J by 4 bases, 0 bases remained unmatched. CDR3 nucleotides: TGCGCCAGCAGCCAAGGACTAGCGGGAGAGACCCAGTACTTC. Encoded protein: CASSQGLAGETQYF.

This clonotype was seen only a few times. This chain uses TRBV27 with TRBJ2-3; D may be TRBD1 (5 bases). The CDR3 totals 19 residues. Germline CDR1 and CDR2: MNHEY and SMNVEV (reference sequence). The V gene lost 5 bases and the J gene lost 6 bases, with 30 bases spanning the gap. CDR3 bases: TGTGCCAGCAGTGACTCCGCGGTGGAGATTAGGGGCCAGGTGGATACGCAGTATTTT. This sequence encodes CASSDSAVEIRGQVDTQYF.

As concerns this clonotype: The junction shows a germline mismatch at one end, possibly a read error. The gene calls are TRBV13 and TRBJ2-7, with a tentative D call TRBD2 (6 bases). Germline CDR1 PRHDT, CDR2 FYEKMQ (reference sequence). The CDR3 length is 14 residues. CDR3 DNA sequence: TGTGCCAGCAGCATAGGGCGGGGTAACTACGAGCAGTACTTC. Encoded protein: CASSIGRGNYEQYF.

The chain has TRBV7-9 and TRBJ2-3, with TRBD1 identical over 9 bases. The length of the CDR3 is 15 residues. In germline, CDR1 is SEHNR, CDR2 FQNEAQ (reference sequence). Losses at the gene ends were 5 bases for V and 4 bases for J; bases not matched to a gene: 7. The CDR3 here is CASSPRDREADTQYF. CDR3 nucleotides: TGTGCCAGCAGCCCGCGGGACAGGGAGGCAGATACGCAGTATTTT. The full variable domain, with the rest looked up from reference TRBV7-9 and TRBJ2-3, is DTGVSQNPRHKITKRGQNVTFRCDPISEHNRLYWYRQTLGQGPEFLTYFQNEAQLEKSRLLSDRFSAERPKGSFSTLEIQRTEQGDSAMYLCASSPRDREADTQYFGPGTRLTVL.

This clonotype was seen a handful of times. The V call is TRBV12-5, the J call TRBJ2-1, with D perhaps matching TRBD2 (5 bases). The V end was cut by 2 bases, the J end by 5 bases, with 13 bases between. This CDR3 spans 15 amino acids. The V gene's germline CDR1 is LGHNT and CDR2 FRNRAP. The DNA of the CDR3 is TGTGCTAGTGGTTTGATTGAGGGAACCAACAATGAGCAGTTCTTC. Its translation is CASGLIEGTNNEQFF.

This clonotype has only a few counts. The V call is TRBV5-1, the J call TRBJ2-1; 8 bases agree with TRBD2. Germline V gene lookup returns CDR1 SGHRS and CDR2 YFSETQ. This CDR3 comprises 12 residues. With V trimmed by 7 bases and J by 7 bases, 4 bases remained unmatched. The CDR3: CASVAGLNEQFF. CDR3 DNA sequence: TGCGCCAGCGTAGCGGGATTGAATGAGCAGTTCTTC.

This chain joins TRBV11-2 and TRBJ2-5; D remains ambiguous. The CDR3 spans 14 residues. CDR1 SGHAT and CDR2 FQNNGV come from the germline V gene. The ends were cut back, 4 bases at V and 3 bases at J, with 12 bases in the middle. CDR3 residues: CASSSGQVKETQYF. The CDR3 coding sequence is TGTGCCAGCAGCTCCGGTCAGGTTAAAGAGACCCAGTACTTC.

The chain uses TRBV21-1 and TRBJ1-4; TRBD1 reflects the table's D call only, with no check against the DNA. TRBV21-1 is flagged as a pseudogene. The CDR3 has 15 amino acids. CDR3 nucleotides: TGTGCCAGCAGCTTACCGGGACAGGGAAGCGAAAAACTGTTTTTT. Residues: CASSLPGQGSEKLFF.

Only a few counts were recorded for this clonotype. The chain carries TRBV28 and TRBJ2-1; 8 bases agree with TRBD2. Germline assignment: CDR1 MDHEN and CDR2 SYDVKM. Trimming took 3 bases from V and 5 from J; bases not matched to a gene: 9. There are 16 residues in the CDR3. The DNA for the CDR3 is TGTGCCAGCAGTTTGCTAGCGGGCGGGGACCACAATGAGCAGTTCTTC. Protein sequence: CASSLLAGGDHNEQFF.

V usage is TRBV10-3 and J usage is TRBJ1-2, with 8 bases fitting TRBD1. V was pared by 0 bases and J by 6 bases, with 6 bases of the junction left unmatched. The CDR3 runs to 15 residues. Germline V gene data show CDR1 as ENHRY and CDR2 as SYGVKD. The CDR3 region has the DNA TGTGCCATCAGTGAGTCCCGACAGGGGCGGGATGGCTACACCTTC. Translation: CAISESRQGRDGYTF.

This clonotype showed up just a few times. This chain's CDR3 is CASSLAALNTEAFF. As DNA, the CDR3 is TGTGCCAGCAGCTTGGCAGCATTGAACACTGAAGCTTTCTTT. The chain uses TRBV7-9 and TRBJ1-1, with unresolved D. V lost 3 bases and J 0 bases, leaving 8 bases between the germline ends. Germline V gene data show CDR1 as SEHNR and CDR2 as FQNEAQ (reference sequence). This CDR3 comprises 14 residues.

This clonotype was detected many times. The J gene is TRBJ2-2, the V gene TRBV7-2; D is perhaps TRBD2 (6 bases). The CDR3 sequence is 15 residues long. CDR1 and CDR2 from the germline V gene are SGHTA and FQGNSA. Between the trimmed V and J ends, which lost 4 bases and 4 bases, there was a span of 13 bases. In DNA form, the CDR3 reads TGTGCCAGCAGCTCCCTAGCCGGGGGCACCGGGGAGCTGTTTTTT. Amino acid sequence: CASSSLAGGTGELFF.

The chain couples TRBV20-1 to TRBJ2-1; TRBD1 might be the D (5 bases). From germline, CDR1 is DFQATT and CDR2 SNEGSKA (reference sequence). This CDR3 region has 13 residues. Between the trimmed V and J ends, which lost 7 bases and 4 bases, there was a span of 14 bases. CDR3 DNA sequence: TGCAGTGGGGGCATATTCCAATACAATGAGCAGTTCTTC. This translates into CSGGIFQYNEQFF.

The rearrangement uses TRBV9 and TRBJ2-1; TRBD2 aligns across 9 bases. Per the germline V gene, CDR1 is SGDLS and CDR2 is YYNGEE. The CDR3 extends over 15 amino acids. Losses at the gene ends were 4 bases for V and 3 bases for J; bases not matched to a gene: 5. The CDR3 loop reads CASSLAGVGYNEQFF. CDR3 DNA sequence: TGTGCCAGCAGCTTAGCGGGGGTGGGCTACAATGAGCAGTTCTTC.

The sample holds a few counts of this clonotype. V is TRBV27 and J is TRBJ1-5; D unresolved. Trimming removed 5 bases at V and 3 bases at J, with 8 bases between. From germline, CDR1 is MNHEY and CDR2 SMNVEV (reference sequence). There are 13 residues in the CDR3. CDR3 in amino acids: CASSRGYNQPQHF. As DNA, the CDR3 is TGTGCCAGCAGTCGCGGTTACAATCAGCCCCAGCATTTT.

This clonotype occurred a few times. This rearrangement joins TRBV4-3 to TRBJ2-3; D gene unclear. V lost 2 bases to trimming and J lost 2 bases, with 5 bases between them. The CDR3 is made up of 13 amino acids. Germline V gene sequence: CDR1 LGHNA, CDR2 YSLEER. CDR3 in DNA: TGCGCCAGCAGCCAATCAGTCACAGATACGCAGTATTTT. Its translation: CASSQSVTDTQYF.

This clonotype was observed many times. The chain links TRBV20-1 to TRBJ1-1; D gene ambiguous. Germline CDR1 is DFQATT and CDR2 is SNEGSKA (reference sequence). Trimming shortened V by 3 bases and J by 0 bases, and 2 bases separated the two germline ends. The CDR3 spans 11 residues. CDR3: CSARVNTEAFF. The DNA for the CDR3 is TGCAGTGCTAGGGTGAACACTGAAGCTTTCTTT.

In DNA form, the CDR3 reads TGCGCCAGCAGCGAGGATACAGGGAACACTGAAGCTTTCTTT. Its protein is CASSEDTGNTEAFF. The chain carries TRBV10-2 and TRBJ1-1, with a weak D call TRBD1 (5 bases). Trimming left V 6 bases short and J 1 base short, with 12 bases between. The germline V gene encodes CDR1 WSHSY and CDR2 SAAADI. This CDR3 spans 14 amino acids.

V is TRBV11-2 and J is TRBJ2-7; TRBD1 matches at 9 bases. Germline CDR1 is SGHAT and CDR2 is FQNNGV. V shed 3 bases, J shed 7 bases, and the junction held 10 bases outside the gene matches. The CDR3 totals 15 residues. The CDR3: CASSLEQGALEEQYF. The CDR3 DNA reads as TGTGCCAGCAGCTTGGAACAGGGGGCACTGGAAGAGCAGTACTTC.

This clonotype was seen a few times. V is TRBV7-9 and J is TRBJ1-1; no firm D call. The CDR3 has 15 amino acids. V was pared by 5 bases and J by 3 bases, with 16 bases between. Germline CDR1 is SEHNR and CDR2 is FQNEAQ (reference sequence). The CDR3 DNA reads TGTGCCAGCAGCGGCCCGCGGGGAGCCGACACTGAAGCTTTCTTT. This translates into CASSGPRGADTEAFF.

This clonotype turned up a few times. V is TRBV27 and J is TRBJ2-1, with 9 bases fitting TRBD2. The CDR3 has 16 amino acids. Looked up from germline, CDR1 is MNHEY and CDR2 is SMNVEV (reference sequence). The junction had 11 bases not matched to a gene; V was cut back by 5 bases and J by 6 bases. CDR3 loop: CASSPPAGLAFNEQFF. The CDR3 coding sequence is TGTGCCAGCAGTCCCCCGGCGGGACTAGCCTTCAATGAGCAGTTCTTC.

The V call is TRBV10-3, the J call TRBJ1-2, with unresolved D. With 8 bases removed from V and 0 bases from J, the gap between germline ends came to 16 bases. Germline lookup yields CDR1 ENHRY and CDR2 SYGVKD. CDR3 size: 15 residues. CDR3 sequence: CAIVDRQETNYGYTF. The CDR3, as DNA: TGTGCCATCGTCGATCGGCAGGAGACTAACTATGGCTACACCTTC.

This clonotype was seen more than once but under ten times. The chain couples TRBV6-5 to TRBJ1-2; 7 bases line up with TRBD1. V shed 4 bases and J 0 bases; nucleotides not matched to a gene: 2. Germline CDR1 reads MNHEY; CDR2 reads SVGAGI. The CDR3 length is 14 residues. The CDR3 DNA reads TGTGCCAGCAGTTGGGACAGTCCTAACTATGGCTACACCTTC. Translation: CASSWDSPNYGYTF.